One TCR beta chain is described in this entry. Its antigen is not known. Gene names follow the mouse nomenclature. Sequencing ends 1 residue short of the CDR3 end; the germline J gene provides the rest. This sample was included in a study of tissue T cells after allogeneic stem cell transplantation. The study's findings and limits: Blood and spleen captured only part of the tissue TCR repertoire.

Sequenced by immunoSEQ multiplex PCR; TCRdb stores in-frame clones only, minus some. The sample shows 8,500 to 10,000 clones, around half of them seen only once. From germline, CDR1 is KGHPV and CDR2 FQNQEV (reference sequence). The CDR3 extends over 11 amino acids. V dropped 3 bases and J dropped 6 bases, with 6 bases sitting between them. Regarding time point: mouse harvest day 7 after allogeneic transplant. Mouse grafts combined 10^7 T-cell-depleted bone marrow cells with 10^6 splenic CD5+ T cells. This rearrangement joins TRBV26 to TRBJ2-7; D is uncertain. Sample: gut tissue. This sequence was found in a female BALB/c mouse given C57BL/6 T cells with graft-versus-host disease after an allogeneic hematopoietic cell transplant. CDR3 DNA (partial): TGTGCCAGCAGTCTAAAGGGTGAACAGTAC. Translation: CASSLKGEQY. The entire CDR3 protein reads CASSLKGEQYF. The full variable domain, with the rest looked up from reference TRBV26 and TRBJ2-7, is NSKVIQTPRYLVKGQGQKAKMRCIPEKGHPVVFWYQQNKNNEFKFLINFQNQEVLQQIDMTEKRFSAECPSNSPCSLEIQSSEAGDSALYLCASSLKGEQYFGPGTRLTVL.